The TCR beta chain under discussion was sequenced for a study of Graves' ophthalmopathy and Graves' hyperthyroidism. In this sample, this clonotype turned up many times. CDR3 regions of TCR beta were amplified from RNA transcripts. HTBI primers were employed in first-round RT-PCR, then a second-round multiplex PCR followed. One entry per CDR3 protein results from TCRdb running MiXCR on the multiplex PCR reads. Found here are over 150,000 distinct CDR3 sequences, 30% to 45% of them singletons; the top ten hold less than 6%. CDR1 is GTSNPN and CDR2 is SVGIG in the germline V gene (reference sequence). The CDR3 contains 16 residues. J was trimmed by 6 bases and V by 0 bases; bases with no gene match: 6.

This sequence was found in a woman aged 40 to 55 with Graves' ophthalmopathy. The source material was peripheral blood. The chain has TRBV30 and TRBJ1-5; 12 positions match TRBD1. CDR3 DNA sequence: TGTGCCTGGAGTGTACGAGGGGACAGGGGGCGTCAGCCCCAGCATTTT. It specifies CAWSVRGDRGRQPQHF. Complete variable domain (other parts from reference TRBV30 and TRBJ1-5): SQTIHQWPATLVQPVGSPLSLECTVEGTSNPNLYWYRQAAGRGLQLLFYSVGIGQISSEVPQNLSASRPQDRQFILSSKKLLLSDSGFYLCAWSVRGDRGRQPQHFGDGTRLSIL.